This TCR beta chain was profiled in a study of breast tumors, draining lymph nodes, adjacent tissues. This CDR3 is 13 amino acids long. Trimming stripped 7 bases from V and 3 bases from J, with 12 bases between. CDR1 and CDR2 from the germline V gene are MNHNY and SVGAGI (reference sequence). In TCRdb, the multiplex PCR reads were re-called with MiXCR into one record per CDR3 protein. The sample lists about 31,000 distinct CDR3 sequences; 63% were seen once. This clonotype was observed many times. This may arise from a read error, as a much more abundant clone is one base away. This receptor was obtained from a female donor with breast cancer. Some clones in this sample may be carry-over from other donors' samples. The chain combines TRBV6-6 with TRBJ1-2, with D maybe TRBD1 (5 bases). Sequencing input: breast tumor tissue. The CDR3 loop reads CASMQQAHYGYTF. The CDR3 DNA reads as TGTGCCAGCATGCAACAGGCCCACTATGGCTACACCTTC.